This T cell receptor (beta chain) was recovered during a study of T cell responses to AZD1222 COVID-19 vaccine. The assay was immunoSEQ multiplex PCR, and TCRdb's table has in-frame clones only and misses some. The sample gives about 110,000 clones, more than 75% of which show up once; 4% to 6% is in the top ten. Concerning this clone: Its antigen is unidentified.

V lost 3 bases and J 10 bases, leaving 16 bases between the germline ends. This CDR3 contains 15 residues. Germline V gene lookup returns CDR1 LNHDA and CDR2 SQIVND (reference sequence). Regarding the study as a whole: The donor group comprised mostly white British people and more females; the analysis possibly underestimated clonal diversity.

The rearrangement joins TRBV19 to TRBJ1-6; D possibly corresponds to TRBD1 (6 bases). The sequencing used peripheral blood, collected on day 0 of AZD1222 vaccination. The TCR comes from an adult in good health. In DNA form, the CDR3 reads TGTGCCAGTAGTATGGGGTTCAGGGGAGAGTCACCCCTCCACTTT. Its protein product is CASSMGFRGESPLHF.